This entry features one TCR beta chain sequence. This clonotype is a singleton in its sample. It has no known antigen specificity. There are no base qualities to consult, and no much larger clone falls within one base. Weak support is all one read offers. CDR1 and CDR2, per the germline V gene, are SGHNT and YENEEA. Trimming costs V 0 bases and J 7 bases, and their ends lie 12 bases apart. Reading from cysteine to phenylalanine, the CDR3 counts 14 amino acids. Of the read, only the CDR3 DNA is kept; its 42 bases are in frame from base 1. The record originates from a study of CD8 T cells in ankylosing spondylitis (dated by TCRdb to about 2017). The study in broad terms: To find TCR variants linked to disease, the study profiled T cell receptor beta repertoires in ankylosing spondylitis patients and healthy donors. In total, the full study cohort was made up of roughly 100 healthy donors and 25 ankylosing spondylitis patients. Peripheral blood was sampled, and synovial fluid was additionally collected from ankylosing spondylitis patients.

These reads were obtained on an Illumina HiSeq 2500. Quantitative 5'-RACE with molecular barcodes was used to prepare TCR beta libraries. The authors' pipeline ran thus. Disease-linked TCR variants were identified with a new computational method built on a probabilistic model of VDJ rearrangement. TCRdb itself trimmed the public reads at Q25 with fastp, ran MiXCR and retained productive beta chains. Each entry is one CDR3 protein sequence, shown with its most common DNA and genes. The V and J calls were determined by TCRdb, not by the authors. Across this sample there are hundreds of thousands of distinct CDR3 sequences, with roughly a sixth seen only once. The ten largest clones take up approximately 0.93% of the sample. Overall results and qualifications from the work: A TCR beta motif made up of 7 to 9 highly homologous amino acid variants appeared to be characteristic of blood from ankylosing spondylitis patients. Significant enrichment of the disease-linked clones was reported in matched synovial fluid samples from ankylosing spondylitis patients. A CD8+ phenotype was shown by the disease-linked clones, which were found at relatively low frequencies in peripheral blood. Some motif variants had previously been reported in the synovial fluid and blood of reactive arthritis patients, which suggests shared mechanisms of disease initiation.

The material sequenced was blood, either unsorted or a sorted T cell fraction (not recorded which). The V and J segments used are TRBV11-3 and TRBJ1-1; the D segment could be TRBD1, given 5 matching bases. The TCR comes from a male donor with ankylosing spondylitis. The nucleotide sequence reads as follows: TGTGCCAGCAGCTTAGACCAGGGTATGGGTGAAGCTTTCTTT. It codes for CASSLDQGMGEAFF.